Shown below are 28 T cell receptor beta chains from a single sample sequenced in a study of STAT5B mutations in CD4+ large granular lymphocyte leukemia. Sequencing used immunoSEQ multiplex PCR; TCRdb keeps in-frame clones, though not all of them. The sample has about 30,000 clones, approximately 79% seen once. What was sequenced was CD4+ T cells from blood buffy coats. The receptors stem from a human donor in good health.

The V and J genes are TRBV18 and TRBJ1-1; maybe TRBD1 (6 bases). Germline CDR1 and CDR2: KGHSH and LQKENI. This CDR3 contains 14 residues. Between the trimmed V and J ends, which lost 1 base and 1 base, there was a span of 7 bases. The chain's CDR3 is CASSPLQGNTEAFF. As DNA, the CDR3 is TGTGCCAGCTCACCACTACAGGGGAACACTGAAGCTTTCTTT.

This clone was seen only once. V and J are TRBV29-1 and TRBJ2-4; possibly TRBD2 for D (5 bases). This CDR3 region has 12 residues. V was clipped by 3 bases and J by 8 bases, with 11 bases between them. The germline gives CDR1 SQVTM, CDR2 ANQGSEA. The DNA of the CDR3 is TGCAGCGTTGACCCCCACGGGGACATTCAGTACTTC. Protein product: CSVDPHGDIQYF.

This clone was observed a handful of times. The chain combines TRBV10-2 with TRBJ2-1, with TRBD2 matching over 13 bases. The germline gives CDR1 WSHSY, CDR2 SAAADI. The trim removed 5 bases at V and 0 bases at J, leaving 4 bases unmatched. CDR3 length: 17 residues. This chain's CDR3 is CASSRLAGGSSYNEQFF. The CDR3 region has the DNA TGCGCCAGCAGTAGACTAGCGGGAGGAAGCTCCTACAATGAGCAGTTCTTC.

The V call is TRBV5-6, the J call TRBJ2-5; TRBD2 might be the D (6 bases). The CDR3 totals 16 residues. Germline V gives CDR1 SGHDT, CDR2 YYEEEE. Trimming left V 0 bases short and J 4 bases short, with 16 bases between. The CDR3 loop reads CASSLEGLLRGETQYF. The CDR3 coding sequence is TGTGCCAGCAGCTTGGAGGGTTTGTTGCGGGGAGAGACCCAGTACTTC.

The CDR3 coding sequence is TGTGCCAGCAGCTTAGCAGTAAACTACGAGCAGTACTTC. Its translation: CASSLAVNYEQYF. The chain has TRBV7-3 and TRBJ2-7; no clear D. The CDR3 sequence is 13 residues long. CDR1 and CDR2 (germline): SGHTA, FQGTGA. Trimming stripped 2 bases from V and 3 bases from J, with 8 bases between.

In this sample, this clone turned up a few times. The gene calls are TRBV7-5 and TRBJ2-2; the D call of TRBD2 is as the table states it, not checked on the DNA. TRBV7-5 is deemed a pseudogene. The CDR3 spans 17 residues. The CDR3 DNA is TGTGTCAGAAGCTGGTACACTAGCGGGATAAACACCGGGGAGCTGTTTTTT. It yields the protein CVRSWYTSGINTGELFF.

The CDR3: CASSLVAASGSYEQYF. In nucleotides, the CDR3 is TGTGCCAGCAGTTTAGTTGCTGCTAGCGGGAGTTACGAGCAGTACTTC. The rearrangement joins TRBV27 to TRBJ2-7; the match to TRBD2 covers 10 bases. From germline, CDR1 is MNHEY and CDR2 SMNVEV (reference sequence). The CDR3 is 16 amino acids. The V gene end was trimmed by 2 bases and the J gene end by 4 bases; junction bases not matched to a gene: 8.

The CDR3 here is CASSLRLGYGYTF. Written as DNA, the CDR3 is TGTGCCAGCAGTCTAAGATTGGGCTATGGCTACACCTTC. This sequence joins TRBV2 and TRBJ1-2; D ambiguous. V lost 5 bases and J lost 4, with 11 bases in between. CDR3 length: 13 amino acids. CDR1 SNHLY and CDR2 FYNNEI come from the germline V gene.

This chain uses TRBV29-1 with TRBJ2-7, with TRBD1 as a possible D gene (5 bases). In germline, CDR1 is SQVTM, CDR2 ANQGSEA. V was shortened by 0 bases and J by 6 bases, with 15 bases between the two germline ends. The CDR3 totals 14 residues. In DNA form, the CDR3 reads TGCAGCGTTGAAGAAGGGAAGGGGCCTCTCGAGCAGTACTTC. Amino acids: CSVEEGKGPLEQYF.

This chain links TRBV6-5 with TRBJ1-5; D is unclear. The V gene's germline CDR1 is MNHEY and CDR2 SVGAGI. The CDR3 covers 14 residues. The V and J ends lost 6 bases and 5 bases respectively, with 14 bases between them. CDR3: CASRGAVGDQPQHF. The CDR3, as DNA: TGTGCCAGCAGGGGAGCGGTGGGAGATCAGCCCCAGCATTTT.

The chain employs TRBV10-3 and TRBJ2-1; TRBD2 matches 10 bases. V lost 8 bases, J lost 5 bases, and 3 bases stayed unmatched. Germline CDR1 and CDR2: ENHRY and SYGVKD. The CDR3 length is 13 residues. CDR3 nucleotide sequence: TGTGCCATCCTAGCGGGAGAGCACAATGAGCAGTTCTTC. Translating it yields CAILAGEHNEQFF.

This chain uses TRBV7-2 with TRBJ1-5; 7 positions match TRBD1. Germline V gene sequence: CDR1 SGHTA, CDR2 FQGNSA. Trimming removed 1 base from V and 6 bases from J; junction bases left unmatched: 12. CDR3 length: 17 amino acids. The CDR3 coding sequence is TGTGCCAGCAGCTTAGATCCACACAGGGGTAGAAGTCAGCCCCAGCATTTT. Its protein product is CASSLDPHRGRSQPQHF.

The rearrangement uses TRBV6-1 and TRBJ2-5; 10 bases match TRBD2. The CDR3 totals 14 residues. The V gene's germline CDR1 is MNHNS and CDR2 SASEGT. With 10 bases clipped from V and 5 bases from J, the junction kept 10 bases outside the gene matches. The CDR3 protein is CATIAGGPGETQYF. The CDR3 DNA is TGTGCCACCATAGCGGGAGGCCCCGGTGAGACCCAGTACTTC.

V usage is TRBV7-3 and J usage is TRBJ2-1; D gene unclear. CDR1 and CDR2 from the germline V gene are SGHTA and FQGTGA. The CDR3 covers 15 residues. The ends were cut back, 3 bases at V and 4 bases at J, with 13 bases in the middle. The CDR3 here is CASSLASASYNEQFF. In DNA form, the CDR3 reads TGTGCCAGCAGCTTGGCGTCGGCTAGTTACAATGAGCAGTTCTTC.

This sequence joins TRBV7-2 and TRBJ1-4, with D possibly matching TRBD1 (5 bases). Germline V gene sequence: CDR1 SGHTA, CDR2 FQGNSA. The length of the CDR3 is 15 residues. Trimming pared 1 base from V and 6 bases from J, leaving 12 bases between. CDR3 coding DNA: TGTGCCAGCAGCTTAGGAGACAGAACGGATGAAAAACTGTTTTTT. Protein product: CASSLGDRTDEKLFF.

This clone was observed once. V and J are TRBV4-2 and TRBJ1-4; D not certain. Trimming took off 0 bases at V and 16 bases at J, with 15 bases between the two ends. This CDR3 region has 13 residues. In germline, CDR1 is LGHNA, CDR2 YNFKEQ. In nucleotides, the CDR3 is TGTGCCAGCAGCCAAGATCTTGATCAAAGGCCGTTTTTT. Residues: CASSQDLDQRPFF.

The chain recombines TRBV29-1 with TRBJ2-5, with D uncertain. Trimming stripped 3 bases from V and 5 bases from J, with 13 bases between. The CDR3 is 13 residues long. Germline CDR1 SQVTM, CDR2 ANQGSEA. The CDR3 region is CSVDTHNTETQYF. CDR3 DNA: TGCAGCGTTGATACTCACAACACGGAGACCCAGTACTTC.

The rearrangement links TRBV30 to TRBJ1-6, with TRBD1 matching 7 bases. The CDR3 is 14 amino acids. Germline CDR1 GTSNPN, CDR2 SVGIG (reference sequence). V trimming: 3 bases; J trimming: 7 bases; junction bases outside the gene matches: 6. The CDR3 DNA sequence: TGTGCCTGGAGGGCAGGGGGAGGAAATTCACCCCTCCACTTT. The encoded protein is CAWRAGGGNSPLHF.

The CDR3 coding sequence is TGTGCCAGCAGCTTAAGGGACAGCTCCTACGAGCAGTACTTC. Residues: CASSLRDSSYEQYF. The chain employs TRBV7-8 and TRBJ2-7, with 7 bases identical to TRBD1. The V segment lost 2 bases and the J segment 0 bases; nucleotides outside the gene matches: 1. Per the germline V gene, CDR1 is SGHVS and CDR2 is FQNEAQ. This CDR3 has 14 residues.

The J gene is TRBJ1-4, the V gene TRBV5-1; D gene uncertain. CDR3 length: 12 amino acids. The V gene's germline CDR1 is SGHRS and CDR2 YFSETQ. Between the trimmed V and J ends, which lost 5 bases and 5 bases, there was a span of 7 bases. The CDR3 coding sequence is TGCGCCAGCAGTCCGGGAAATGAAAAACTGTTTTTT. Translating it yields CASSPGNEKLFF.

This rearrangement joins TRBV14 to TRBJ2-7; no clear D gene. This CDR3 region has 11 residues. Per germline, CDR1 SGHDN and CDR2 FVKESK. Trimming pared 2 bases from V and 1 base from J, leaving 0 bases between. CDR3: CASSQSYEQYF. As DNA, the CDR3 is TGTGCCAGCAGCCAATCCTACGAGCAGTACTTC. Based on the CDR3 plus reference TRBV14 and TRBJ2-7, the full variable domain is EAGVTQFPSHSVIEKGQTVTLRCDPISGHDNLYWYRRVMGKEIKFLLHFVKESKQDESGMPNNRFLAERTGGTYSTLKVQPAELEDSGVYFCASSQSYEQYFGPGTRLTVT.

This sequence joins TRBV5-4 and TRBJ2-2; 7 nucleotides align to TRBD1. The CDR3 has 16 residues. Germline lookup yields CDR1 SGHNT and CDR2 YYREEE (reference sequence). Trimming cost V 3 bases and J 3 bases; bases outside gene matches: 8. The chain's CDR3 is CASSSPATGHTGELFF. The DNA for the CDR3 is TGTGCCAGCAGCTCCCCCGCGACAGGGCACACCGGGGAGCTGTTTTTT. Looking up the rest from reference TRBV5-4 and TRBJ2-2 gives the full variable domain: ETGVTQSPTHLIKTRGQQVTLRCSSQSGHNTVSWYQQALGQGPQFIFQYYREEENGRGNFPPRFSGLQFPNYSSELNVNALELDDSALYLCASSSPATGHTGELFFGEGSRLTVL.

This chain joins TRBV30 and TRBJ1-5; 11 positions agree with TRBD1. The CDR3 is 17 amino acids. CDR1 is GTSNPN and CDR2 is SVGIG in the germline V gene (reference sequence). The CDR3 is CASSGTGGGGSNQPQHF. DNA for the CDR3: TGTGCTTCCTCCGGGACAGGGGGAGGTGGAAGCAATCAGCCCCAGCATTTT.

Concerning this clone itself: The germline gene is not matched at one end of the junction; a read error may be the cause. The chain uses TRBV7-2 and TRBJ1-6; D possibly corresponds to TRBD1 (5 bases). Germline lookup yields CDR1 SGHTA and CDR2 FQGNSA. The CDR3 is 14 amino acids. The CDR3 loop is CAGSSWTSNSPLHF. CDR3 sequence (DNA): TGTGCCGGCAGCTCGTGGACAAGCAATTCACCCCTCCACTTT.

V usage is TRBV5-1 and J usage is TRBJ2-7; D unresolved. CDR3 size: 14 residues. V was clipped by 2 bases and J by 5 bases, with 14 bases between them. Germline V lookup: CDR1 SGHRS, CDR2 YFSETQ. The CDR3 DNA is TGCGCCAGCAGCTTAGTGGGAATTAAGGACGAGCAGTACTTC. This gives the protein CASSLVGIKDEQYF. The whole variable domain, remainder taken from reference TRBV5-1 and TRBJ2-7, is KAGVTQTPRYLIKTRGQQVTLSCSPISGHRSVSWYQQTPGQGLQFLFEYFSETQRNKGNFPGRFSGRQFSNSRSEMNVSTLELGDSALYLCASSLVGIKDEQYFGPGTRLTVT.

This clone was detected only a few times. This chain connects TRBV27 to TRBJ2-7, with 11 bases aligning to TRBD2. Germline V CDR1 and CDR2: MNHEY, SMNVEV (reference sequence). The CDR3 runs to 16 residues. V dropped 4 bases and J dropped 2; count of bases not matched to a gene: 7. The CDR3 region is CASSSLTSGAPYEQYF. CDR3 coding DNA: TGTGCCAGCAGTTCCCTGACTAGCGGGGCCCCCTACGAGCAGTACTTC.

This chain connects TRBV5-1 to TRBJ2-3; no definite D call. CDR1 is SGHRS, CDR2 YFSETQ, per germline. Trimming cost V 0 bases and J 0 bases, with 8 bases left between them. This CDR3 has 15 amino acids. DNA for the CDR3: TGCGCCAGCAGCTTGGACCGCATCAGCACAGATACGCAGTATTTT. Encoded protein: CASSLDRISTDTQYF.

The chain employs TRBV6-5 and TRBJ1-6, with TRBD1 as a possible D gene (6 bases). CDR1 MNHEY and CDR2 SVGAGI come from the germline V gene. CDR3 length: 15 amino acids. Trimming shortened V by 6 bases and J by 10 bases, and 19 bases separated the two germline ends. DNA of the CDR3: TGTGCCAGCAGCCTAGTACAGGGAAGTGGATCACCCCTCCACTTT. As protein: CASSLVQGSGSPLHF.